This T cell receptor (beta chain) was sequenced for a study of PD-1 blockade in classical Hodgkin lymphoma. The overall study: On a schedule of every 2 weeks, patients received nivolumab 3 mg/kg intravenously. Study conclusions and caveats: Exclusion covered patients beginning nivolumab under 1 year post-ASCT. The baseline diversity of complete responders showed similarity to that of newly diagnosed patients. Prior therapy or disease activity may underlie the repertoire differences, whose causes remain undefined.

Germline V gene sequence: CDR1 SGHTA, CDR2 FQGTGA. The junction had 3 bases not matched to a gene; V was cut back by 5 bases and J by 1 base. CDR3 length: 15 residues. This clone was seen a single time. Its specificity is not known. Every patient was affected by relapse after autologous stem cell transplantation, while exposure to brentuximab vedotin was not uniform. Data came from immunoSEQ multiplex PCR; TCRdb stores just in-frame clones and leaves some out. Found here are around 99,000 clones, roughly 81% of them singletons; the top ten hold around 15%. V gene TRBV7-3 combines with J gene TRBJ2-3, with TRBD2 matching over 10 bases. Sequenced material: peripheral blood mononuclear cells (PBMCs), taken before the second cycle of nivolumab. This receptor was taken from a human donor with classical Hodgkin lymphoma. CDR3 DNA sequence: TGTGCCAGCAGCCAGGGGACTAGCGGCACAGATACGCAGTATTTT. It codes for CASSQGTSGTDTQYF.